The clone carrying this T cell receptor beta chain was seen only a few times. What it binds is unknown. The data stem from a study of a mutant IDH1 vaccine in newly diagnosed glioma. Study details: Earlier care involved radiotherapy, temozolomide, or both, and the majority received both. General study findings and limits: It was about 95% of patients that developed vaccine-induced immune responses.

V shed 3 bases, J shed 1 base, and the junction held 0 bases outside the gene matches. The CDR3 is 14 amino acids. The V gene's germline CDR1 is LNHNV and CDR2 YYDKDF (reference sequence). Time point indicated: baseline, week 1 (first vaccination visit). Treatment here: pre-vaccination baseline after standard-of-care therapy. Each astrocytoma in the donors was new, WHO grade 3 or 4, IDH1-mutant and ATRX-lost. Libraries were prepared by immunoSEQ multiplex PCR; TCRdb keeps only in-frame clonotypes and omits some of them. The profile shows tens of thousands of clones, around four fifths of them singletons.

This chain links TRBV15 with TRBJ1-1; 9 positions agree with TRBD1. The source material was peripheral blood mononuclear cells (PBMCs), sampled from a glioma patient treated with radiotherapy, temozolomide or both. The source of this sequence is a woman younger than 30 with glioma. Some clones in this sample may be carry-over from other donors' samples. The CDR3 DNA reads as TGTGCCACCAGCAGGACAGGGGGGAACACTGAAGCTTTCTTT. This sequence encodes CATSRTGGNTEAFF. Combining the CDR3 with reference TRBV15 and TRBJ1-1 gives the whole variable domain DAMVIQNPRYQVTQFGKPVTLSCSQTLNHNVMYWYQQKSSQAPKLLFHYYDKDFNNEADTPDNFQSRRPNTSFCFLDIRSPGLGDTAMYLCATSRTGGNTEAFFGQGTRLTVV.